One sample yielded the 7 T cell receptor beta chains listed below, sequenced in a study of PD-1 blockade in classical Hodgkin lymphoma. The data were produced by immunoSEQ multiplex PCR, yet TCRdb's version contains in-frame clones alone and is incomplete. The sample includes about 90,000 clones, over 75% of them seen just once. Time point meaning: cycle 4 day 1 (C4D1), after 5 to 7 weeks of nivolumab. The patients all showed relapse after autologous stem cell transplantation, while their brentuximab vedotin exposure varied. The material was peripheral blood mononuclear cells (PBMCs), obtained before the fourth cycle of nivolumab. The receptors derive from a human donor with classical Hodgkin lymphoma.

The chain joins TRBV27 to TRBJ2-5; a weak D match, TRBD2 (5 bases). CDR3 length: 15 amino acids. Per the germline V gene, CDR1 is MNHEY and CDR2 is SMNVEV (reference sequence). V was pared by 5 bases and J by 2 bases, with 15 bases between. The CDR3 DNA sequence: TGTGCCAGCAGTCCGAACTACGGGATGCAAGAGACCCAGTACTTC. Its protein is CASSPNYGMQETQYF.

The V and J genes are TRBV6-5 and TRBJ2-1; TRBD2 is a possible D gene (5 bases). CDR1 MNHEY and CDR2 SVGAGI come from the germline V gene. V shed 1 base and J shed 3 bases, with 10 bases lying between them. This CDR3 has 15 amino acids. The CDR3 is CASSYLVSDYNEQFF. CDR3 coding DNA: TGTGCCAGCAGTTACTTGGTTAGCGACTACAATGAGCAGTTCTTC.

With regard to this clone: Other DNA sequences in this specimen translate into the identical CDR3. The chain carries TRBV4-1 and TRBJ2-3, with 9 bases matching TRBD1. CDR1 MGHRA and CDR2 YSYEKL come from the germline V gene. Germline trimming cut 2 bases from V and 0 bases from J; bases unmatched to any gene: 3. The CDR3 consists of 16 residues. CDR3 bases: TGCGCCAGCAGCCAATCTGGGACAGGGAGCACAGATACGCAGTATTTT. Protein sequence: CASSQSGTGSTDTQYF.

This chain connects TRBV30 to TRBJ2-3, with 8 positions matching TRBD2. The CDR3 is 15 residues long. Trimming cost V 1 base and J 1 base; bases outside gene matches: 4. Germline CDR1 reads GTSNPN; CDR2 reads SVGIG (reference sequence). The CDR3 DNA reads TGTGCCTGGAGTGAGCCAGCGGGGGGCACAGATACGCAGTATTTT. Protein: CAWSEPAGGTDTQYF.

The chain combines TRBV7-9 with TRBJ1-2; 9 nucleotides line up with TRBD1. Germline values: CDR1 SEHNR, CDR2 FQNEAQ (reference sequence). The CDR3 extends over 16 amino acids. The trim removed 0 bases at V and 1 base at J, leaving 3 bases unmatched. As DNA, the CDR3 is TGTGCCAGCAGCTTAGCGGACAGGGGATATAACTATGGCTACACCTTC. It encodes CASSLADRGYNYGYTF.

The J gene is TRBJ1-1, the V gene TRBV13; 7 bases match TRBD1. This CDR3 comprises 17 residues. Germline V gene sequence: CDR1 PRHDT, CDR2 FYEKMQ (reference sequence). V shed 5 bases, J shed 0 bases, and the junction held 12 bases outside the gene matches. CDR3 in DNA: TGTGCCAGCAGCCCCAGGGGGGGGCTAGACCTGAACACTGAAGCTTTCTTT. It yields the protein CASSPRGGLDLNTEAFF. The full variable domain, its missing parts supplied by reference TRBV13 and TRBJ1-1, is AAGVIQSPRHLIKEKRETATLKCYPIPRHDTVYWYQQGPGQDPQFLISFYEKMQSDKGSIPDRFSAQQFSDYHSELNMSSLELGDSALYFCASSPRGGLDLNTEAFFGQGTRLTVV.

The chain carries TRBV5-1 and TRBJ2-7; D gene uncertain. The CDR3 covers 13 residues. The germline V gene encodes CDR1 SGHRS and CDR2 YFSETQ. V was trimmed by 0 bases and J by 3 bases, leaving 7 bases between them. DNA of the CDR3: TGCGCCAGCAGCTTGGCACAGTTCTACGAGCAGTACTTC. It specifies CASSLAQFYEQYF.